What follows are 32 T cell receptor beta chains derived from one specimen sequenced in a study of blood T cell repertoires in COVID-19. The table came from immunoSEQ multiplex PCR; TCRdb's copy has only in-frame clones and leaves some out. The repertoire holds around 140,000 clones, with roughly 87% as singletons. What was sequenced was PBMCs or T cells enriched from blood (not recorded which). The source is a woman in her thirties or forties who had been exposed to COVID-19.

This chain links TRBV19 with TRBJ1-1, with D possibly being TRBD1 (6 bases). Germline CDR1 LNHDA, CDR2 SQIVND (reference sequence). The CDR3 length is 15 residues. V was cut by 1 base and J by 1 base, with 10 bases left in between. The CDR3, as DNA: TGTGCCAGTAGTATAGGGAACAGGGAGAACACTGAAGCTTTCTTT. This gives the protein CASSIGNRENTEAFF.

V and J are TRBV2 and TRBJ1-1; 10 nucleotides line up with TRBD1. This CDR3 is built from 14 residues. V trimming: 6 bases; J trimming: 4 bases; junction bases outside the gene matches: 5. Germline values: CDR1 SNHLY, CDR2 FYNNEI. The CDR3 sequence is CASRARTGGTEAFF. The DNA of the CDR3 is TGTGCCAGCAGGGCGCGGACAGGGGGCACTGAAGCTTTCTTT.

The CDR3 loop is CASSTGTGVYGYTF. In DNA, the CDR3 is TGTGCCAGTAGCACCGGGACAGGGGTATATGGCTACACCTTC. The V and J genes are TRBV19 and TRBJ1-2; 10 nucleotides match TRBD1. V gave up 6 bases and J gave up 5 bases; unmatched junction bases: 6. The CDR3 has 14 amino acids. CDR1 is LNHDA, CDR2 SQIVND, per germline (reference sequence).

This chain links TRBV11-3 with TRBJ1-3, with 7 bases aligning to TRBD1. The CDR3 length is 14 residues. Germline V gene sequence: CDR1 SGHNT, CDR2 YENEEA. V shed 5 bases, J shed 2 bases, and the junction held 3 bases outside the gene matches. The DNA for the CDR3 is TGTGCCAGCAGCAGCGGACAGGCTGGAAACACCATATATTTT. It translates to CASSSGQAGNTIYF.

This chain uses TRBV28 with TRBJ1-1; a weak D match, TRBD1 (6 bases). The CDR3 is 17 residues long. Germline CDR1 and CDR2: MDHEN and SYDVKM. Trimming left V 3 bases short and J 4 bases short, with 21 bases between. For the CDR3, the DNA is TGTGCCAGCAGTTTCCCCCCCAACAGGGCTTATGGCACTGAAGCTTTCTTT. Amino acids: CASSFPPNRAYGTEAFF. The complete variable domain, with remaining parts taken from reference TRBV28 and TRBJ1-1, reads DVKVTQSSRYLVKRTGEKVFLECVQDMDHENMFWYRQDPGLGLRLIYFSYDVKMKEKGDIPEGYSVSREKKERFSLILESASTNQTSMYLCASSFPPNRAYGTEAFFGQGTRLTVV.

This clone turned up a few times. The chain joins TRBV9 to TRBJ2-7; D unresolved. Germline CDR1 reads SGDLS; CDR2 reads YYNGEE. The CDR3 is made up of 13 amino acids. V dropped 4 bases and J dropped 4 bases, with 12 bases sitting between them. The CDR3 reads CASSPQSAYEQYF. The DNA for the CDR3 is TGTGCCAGCAGCCCCCAAAGCGCTTACGAGCAGTACTTC. Supplemented by reference TRBV9 and TRBJ2-7, the full variable domain reads DSGVTQTPKHLITATGQRVTLRCSPRSGDLSVYWYQQSLDQGLQFLIQYYNGEERAKGNILERFSAQQFPDLHSELNLSSLELGDSALYFCASSPQSAYEQYFGPGTRLTVT.

The chain is built from TRBV10-3 and TRBJ1-3, with 7 bases that match TRBD1. V gave up 6 bases and J gave up 4 bases; unmatched junction bases: 3. Germline V gene sequence: CDR1 ENHRY, CDR2 SYGVKD. The CDR3 extends over 13 amino acids. CDR3 in DNA: TGTGCCATCAGGACAGGGTCGGGAAACACCATATATTTT. Its translation: CAIRTGSGNTIYF.

CDR3 coding DNA: TGTGCTAGTGGTTTCATCTTTGGGGACACCTATGGCTACACCTTC. It specifies CASGFIFGDTYGYTF. This sequence joins TRBV12-5 and TRBJ1-2, with a weak D call TRBD1 (6 bases). The CDR3 consists of 15 residues. Germline lookup yields CDR1 LGHNT and CDR2 FRNRAP. Trimming took 3 bases from V and 4 from J, leaving 15 bases between them. The variable domain in full, completed from reference TRBV12-5 and TRBJ1-2, reads DARVTQTPRHKVTEMGQEVTMRCQPILGHNTVFWYRQTMMQGLELLAYFRNRAPLDDSGMPKDRFSAEMPDATLATLKIQPSEPRDSAVYFCASGFIFGDTYGYTFGSGTRLTVV.

The rearrangement uses TRBV3-1 (or the pseudogene TRBV3-2) and TRBJ1-2; TRBD1 agrees at 9 bases. Trimming at V came to 2 bases and at J to 8 bases, leaving 9 bases not matched to a gene. This CDR3 comprises 15 residues. Germline-derived CDR1 and CDR2 are LGHDT and YNNKEL (reference sequence). The CDR3 DNA follows: TGTGCCAGCAGCCAATTCCGGGACAGGGTAGTCGGCTACACCTTC. Encoded protein: CASSQFRDRVVGYTF.

The genes are TRBV20-1 and TRBJ2-7, with 9 bases matching TRBD2. The CDR3 runs 14 residues. V was pared by 3 bases and J by 5 bases, with 8 bases of the junction left unmatched. Germline lookup yields CDR1 DFQATT and CDR2 SNEGSKA (reference sequence). The CDR3 spells CSASTGREGDEQYF. For the CDR3, the DNA is TGCAGTGCTAGTACGGGGCGGGAGGGCGACGAGCAGTACTTC.

The rearrangement joins TRBV18 to TRBJ1-4, with 9 bases fitting TRBD1. The CDR3 covers 15 residues. The V segment lost 5 bases and the J segment 5 bases; nucleotides outside the gene matches: 6. CDR1 KGHSH and CDR2 LQKENI come from the germline V gene. The CDR3 coding sequence is TGTGCCAGCTCATCATCGGGACAGGGAAATGAAAAACTGTTTTTT. Protein product: CASSSSGQGNEKLFF.

The rearrangement links TRBV7-3 to TRBJ2-2, with unresolved D. The V gene's germline CDR1 is SGHTA and CDR2 FQGTGA. Trimming removed 6 bases at V and 4 bases at J, with 12 bases between. The CDR3 runs 14 residues. CDR3 amino acids: CASSPGASTGELFF. The DNA of the CDR3 is TGTGCCAGCAGTCCGGGTGCCAGCACCGGGGAGCTGTTTTTT.

The chain couples TRBV3-1 (or the pseudogene TRBV3-2) to TRBJ2-3; 7 bases match TRBD2. CDR1 and CDR2 from the germline V gene are LGHDT and YNNKEL (reference sequence). V was clipped by 0 bases and J by 4 bases; unmatched bases: 16. The CDR3 runs 19 residues. The CDR3 DNA sequence: TGTGCCAGCAGCCAAGACCGGGGACGAGGCGGGAGTTCCCCAGATACGCAGTATTTT. Translated, it gives CASSQDRGRGGSSPDTQYF.

The chain employs TRBV6-5 and TRBJ1-2; D possibly corresponds to TRBD1 (6 bases). V was pared by 4 bases and J by 8 bases, with 14 bases between. The CDR3 extends over 13 amino acids. The germline V gene encodes CDR1 MNHEY and CDR2 SVGAGI. CDR3 sequence reads: CASSFTGLEGYTF. CDR3 DNA: TGTGCCAGCAGTTTCACAGGGTTAGAGGGCTACACCTTC.

The chain uses TRBV5-1 and TRBJ1-4, with a possible D match to TRBD1 (5 bases). The V and J ends lost 0 bases and 4 bases respectively, with 10 bases between them. The CDR3 is 15 amino acids. The germline CDR1 and CDR2 sequences are SGHRS and YFSETQ. The CDR3 region is CASSLVGASNEKLFF. As DNA, the CDR3 is TGCGCCAGCAGCTTGGTAGGGGCTAGTAATGAAAAACTGTTTTTT.

This clone was found once. V is TRBV7-3 and J is TRBJ1-6, with D unclear. V shed 5 bases and J shed 7 bases, with 9 bases lying between them. This CDR3 spans 13 amino acids. Germline CDR1 is SGHTA and CDR2 is FQGTGA. In DNA form, the CDR3 reads TGTGCCAGCAGCGACAACATGAATTCACCCCTCCACTTT. Its protein is CASSDNMNSPLHF.

The V and J genes are TRBV7-3 and TRBJ2-5, with TRBD2 identical over 9 bases. Germline assignment: CDR1 SGHTA and CDR2 FQGTGA. This CDR3 has 14 amino acids. J gave up 3 bases and V 4 bases, and 3 bases lay outside the gene matches. Here the CDR3 DNA reads TGTGCCAGCAGCTCGACTAGCGGAAAAGAGACCCAGTACTTC. Its protein is CASSSTSGKETQYF. The variable domain in full, completed from reference TRBV7-3 and TRBJ2-5, reads GAGVSQTPSNKVTEKGKYVELRCDPISGHTALYWYRQSLGQGPEFLIYFQGTGAADDSGLPNDRFFAVRPEGSVSTLKIQRTERGDSAVYLCASSSTSGKETQYFGPGTRLLVL.

This chain joins TRBV29-1 and TRBJ2-7; possibly TRBD1 for D (7 bases). CDR1 and CDR2 (germline): SQVTM, ANQGSEA. V dropped 1 base and J dropped 4 bases, with 17 bases sitting between them. The CDR3 has 15 residues. CDR3 protein: CSVEGWGDRTYEQYF. The DNA of the CDR3 is TGCAGCGTTGAAGGTTGGGGGGACAGAACATACGAGCAGTACTTC.

This chain links TRBV4-1 with TRBJ1-1; no clear D gene. CDR3 size: 16 residues. V lost 5 bases and J 0 bases, leaving 16 bases between the germline ends. In germline, CDR1 is MGHRA, CDR2 YSYEKL. CDR3 sequence: CASSFRQGSMNTEAFF. Written as DNA, the CDR3 is TGCGCCAGCAGCTTCCGACAAGGCTCAATGAACACTGAAGCTTTCTTT.

The chain links TRBV7-6 to TRBJ1-6, with 8 positions matching TRBD1. The junction had 10 bases not matched to a gene; V was cut back by 0 bases and J by 0 bases. CDR1 is SGHVS, CDR2 FNYEAQ, per germline. The CDR3 runs 20 residues. CDR3 sequence: CASSLAGQGAFSSYNSPLHF. The CDR3 region has the DNA TGTGCCAGCAGCTTAGCAGGGCAGGGGGCGTTCAGCTCCTATAATTCACCCCTCCACTTT.

This clone was picked up one time. The chain joins TRBV2 to TRBJ2-7, with 7 bases lining up with TRBD2. CDR3 length: 15 residues. CDR1 and CDR2 from the germline V gene are SNHLY and FYNNEI. Unmatched junction bases numbered 8, after V lost 6 bases and J lost 0 bases. The CDR3: CASRTTSVSSYEQYF. The CDR3 DNA sequence: TGTGCCAGCAGGACAACTAGCGTGAGCTCCTACGAGCAGTACTTC.

V is TRBV10-2 and J is TRBJ1-1; tentative D call: TRBD1 (5 bases). Germline CDR1 reads WSHSY; CDR2 reads SAAADI. The CDR3 totals 15 residues. V lost 6 bases and J 2 bases, leaving 16 bases between the germline ends. As DNA, the CDR3 is TGCGCCAGCAGCAATACAGGCGCCCCTAACACTGAAGCTTTCTTT. It codes for CASSNTGAPNTEAFF.

The V and J genes are TRBV12-3 or TRBV12-4 and TRBJ1-2, with unresolved D. CDR3 length: 12 amino acids. The ends were cut back, 5 bases at V and 4 bases at J, with 8 bases in the middle. Here the CDR3 reads CASSTRTYGYTF. The CDR3 nucleotides read TGTGCCAGCAGTACTCGAACCTATGGCTACACCTTC.

This clone was detected only once. As DNA, the CDR3 is TGTGCCAGCAGCTTGGCGGGGTCAGTCGCCGGTCAGCCCCAGCATTTT. Protein sequence: CASSLAGSVAGQPQHF. V is TRBV5-6 and J is TRBJ1-5, with D uncertain. V lost 0 bases and J 6 bases, leaving 16 bases between the germline ends. The CDR3 consists of 16 residues. Germline V gene data show CDR1 as SGHDT and CDR2 as YYEEEE.

V and J are TRBV28 and TRBJ2-1; D is possibly TRBD1 (6 bases). The CDR3 covers 14 residues. V was pared by 8 bases and J by 4 bases, with 15 bases between. Germline CDR1 MDHEN, CDR2 SYDVKM. In DNA form, the CDR3 reads TGTGCCAGCCGTACCGGGACACCATACAATGAGCAGTTCTTC. Amino acids: CASRTGTPYNEQFF. Complete variable domain (other parts from reference TRBV28 and TRBJ2-1): DVKVTQSSRYLVKRTGEKVFLECVQDMDHENMFWYRQDPGLGLRLIYFSYDVKMKEKGDIPEGYSVSREKKERFSLILESASTNQTSMYLCASRTGTPYNEQFFGPGTRLTVL.

This chain uses TRBV28 with TRBJ1-1, with a tentative D call TRBD1 (6 bases). The V gene lost 5 bases and the J gene lost 4 bases, with 14 bases spanning the gap. In germline, CDR1 is MDHEN, CDR2 SYDVKM. The CDR3 contains 14 residues. The CDR3 DNA follows: TGTGCCAGCAGTGTCCCCAGGGGTGGCACTGAAGCTTTCTTT. Translating it yields CASSVPRGGTEAFF.

This rearrangement joins TRBV6-5 to TRBJ2-7; the D gene is possibly TRBD2 (5 bases). Germline V CDR1 and CDR2: MNHEY, SVGAGI. CDR3 length: 14 residues. Trimming took off 8 bases at V and 2 bases at J, with 16 bases between the two ends. This chain's CDR3 is CASGRLAGTYEQYF. CDR3 in DNA: TGTGCCAGCGGGCGACTGGCGGGTACCTACGAGCAGTACTTC.

The table lists this clone with a count of one. The chain links TRBV7-2 to TRBJ2-7; D might be TRBD1 (6 bases). CDR3 size: 17 residues. Germline CDR1 reads SGHTA; CDR2 reads FQGNSA. Between the trimmed V and J ends, which lost 3 bases and 2 bases, there was a span of 20 bases. DNA for the CDR3: TGTGCCAGCAGCTTGGGGGCCTTAATAGCGATGACCTACGAGCAGTACTTC. Its translation is CASSLGALIAMTYEQYF.

The chain links TRBV4-1 to TRBJ1-1, with 10 bases matching TRBD1. The CDR3 sequence is 16 residues long. Germline V CDR1 and CDR2: MGHRA, YSYEKL. V dropped 6 bases and J dropped 5; count of bases not matched to a gene: 12. In DNA, the CDR3 is TGCGCCAGCAGGATTCCGGGACAGGGGAGGTCGACTGAAGCTTTCTTT. It is translated as CASRIPGQGRSTEAFF.

The gene calls are TRBV5-3 and TRBJ1-6; D possibly corresponds to TRBD1 (5 bases). TRBV5-3 is recorded as an ORF, its role being uncertain. Trimming took off 1 base at V and 8 bases at J, with 16 bases between the two ends. The CDR3 consists of 16 residues. DNA for the CDR3: TGTGCCAGAAGCTTGTTACGTACAGGAAAATATTCACCCCTCCACTTT. Protein product: CARSLLRTGKYSPLHF.

The rearrangement links TRBV18 to TRBJ1-1; 7 nucleotides agree with TRBD1. The V gene's germline CDR1 is KGHSH and CDR2 LQKENI. The V and J ends lost 5 bases and 3 bases, in that order; junction bases with no gene match: 9. The CDR3 spans 15 residues. CDR3 residues: CASSSAGQTYTEAFF. In nucleotides, the CDR3 is TGTGCCAGCTCATCCGCGGGACAGACGTACACTGAAGCTTTCTTT.

The chain employs TRBV5-6 and TRBJ1-6, with D possibly matching TRBD1 (5 bases). V was cut by 2 bases and J by 7 bases, with 16 bases left in between. The CDR3 spans 16 residues. Germline loops: CDR1 SGHDT, CDR2 YYEEEE. The CDR3 DNA is TGTGCCAGCAGCTTTATGGGACTGATGGAAAATTCACCCCTCCACTTT. Protein product: CASSFMGLMENSPLHF.